The 13 T cell receptor beta chains in this list originate from one sample, sequenced in a study of blood T cell repertoires in COVID-19. TCRdb keeps only in-frame clones here, not all; method: immunoSEQ multiplex PCR. The sample lists fewer than 15,000 clones, approximately 78% seen once, with 34% in the top ten. The sample comprised peripheral blood. These TCRs come from a human donor in a cohort sampled during active COVID-19.

The rearrangement uses TRBV9 and TRBJ2-3; D might be TRBD2 (7 bases). CDR3 length: 12 residues. Deletions cut 3 bases from V and 8 bases from J, with 10 bases between. The V gene's germline CDR1 is SGDLS and CDR2 YYNGEE. The CDR3 is CASSGGGGTQYF. The CDR3 nucleotides are TGTGCCAGCAGCGGGGGAGGGGGTACGCAGTATTTT.

In this sample, this clone turned up a few times. The rearrangement links TRBV5-1 to TRBJ1-1, with D perhaps matching TRBD1 (6 bases). The germline CDR1 and CDR2 sequences are SGHRS and YFSETQ. Trimming pared 4 bases from V and 4 bases from J, leaving 14 bases between. CDR3 length: 14 amino acids. CDR3 loop: CASSQQGWVTEAFF. The CDR3 nucleotides are TGCGCCAGCAGCCAACAGGGCTGGGTCACTGAAGCTTTCTTT.

This clone occurred once. The chain is built from TRBV6-1 and TRBJ1-5, with D maybe TRBD1 (6 bases). The V end was cut by 5 bases, the J end by 6 bases, with 14 bases between. The germline gives CDR1 MNHNS, CDR2 SASEGT. The CDR3 is made up of 14 amino acids. CDR3 residues: CASSWEGVAQPQHF. The DNA for the CDR3 is TGTGCCAGCAGTTGGGAGGGGGTGGCTCAGCCCCAGCATTTT.

This clone was seen only once. The chain recombines TRBV11-2 with TRBJ2-6; D may be TRBD1 (6 bases). This CDR3 region has 15 residues. Germline V gene data show CDR1 as SGHAT and CDR2 as FQNNGV. Trimming stripped 5 bases from V and 0 bases from J, with 8 bases between. CDR3 region: CASSRQVSGANVLTF. Written as DNA, the CDR3 is TGTGCCAGCAGCAGACAGGTCTCTGGGGCCAACGTCCTGACTTTC.

This clone was seen once. Here the CDR3 reads CASSVGSQGGYTF. The CDR3 nucleotides are TGTGCCAGCAGTGTGGGCTCCCAGGGTGGCTACACCTTC. The rearrangement uses TRBV25-1 and TRBJ1-2; tentative D call: TRBD1 (5 bases). The CDR3 is made up of 13 amino acids. Germline-derived CDR1 and CDR2 are MGHDK and SYGVNS. Deletions cut 4 bases from V and 7 bases from J, with 13 bases between.

The chain employs TRBV4-2 and TRBJ1-3, with no clear D. Germline CDR1 and CDR2: LGHNA and YNFKEQ. The CDR3 covers 17 residues. V lost 0 bases and J lost 4, with 16 bases in between. CDR3 coding DNA: TGTGCCAGCAGCCAAGATTCGGACTCACCGGGGGGAAACACCATATATTTT. The encoded protein is CASSQDSDSPGGNTIYF.

The rearrangement joins TRBV28 to TRBJ1-1; TRBD1 might be the D (6 bases). The CDR3 has 14 residues. Germline CDR1 and CDR2: MDHEN and SYDVKM. V was trimmed by 1 base and J by 6 bases, leaving 12 bases between them. The CDR3 region has the DNA TGTGCCAGCAGTTTATCGGCAGGGGTGGCTGAAGCTTTCTTT. Translation: CASSLSAGVAEAFF.

V gene TRBV19 combines with J gene TRBJ1-1; no firm D call. Looked up from germline, CDR1 is LNHDA and CDR2 is SQIVND (reference sequence). The CDR3 loop spans 15 amino acids. Trimming left V 3 bases short and J 7 bases short, with 18 bases between. The CDR3: CASSMEGFELNEAFF. The CDR3 nucleotides are TGTGCCAGTAGTATGGAGGGATTCGAGCTAAATGAAGCTTTCTTT.

V gene TRBV14 combines with J gene TRBJ2-2; TRBD1 agrees at 9 bases. J gave up 5 bases and V 4 bases, and 8 bases lay outside the gene matches. The CDR3 totals 16 residues. From germline, CDR1 is SGHDN and CDR2 FVKESK. This CDR3 reads CASSRWTGVRTGELFF. The CDR3 DNA reads TGTGCCAGCAGCCGCTGGACAGGGGTACGGACCGGGGAGCTGTTTTTT.

The chain joins TRBV6-5 to TRBJ2-2; no reliable D call. CDR1 MNHEY and CDR2 SVGAGI come from the germline V gene. The CDR3 is 13 amino acids. V was pared by 2 bases and J by 4 bases, with 5 bases between. CDR3 in amino acids: CASSYPVTGELFF. As DNA, the CDR3 is TGTGCCAGCAGTTACCCCGTCACCGGGGAGCTGTTTTTT.

CDR3 DNA sequence: TGTGCCAGCAGCCAAACGGGAATTTACAATGAGCAGTTCTTC. Translated: CASSQTGIYNEQFF. The J gene is TRBJ2-1, the V gene TRBV3-1 (or the pseudogene TRBV3-2); tentative D call: TRBD2 (5 bases). The CDR3 has 14 residues. The V gene's germline CDR1 is LGHDT and CDR2 YNNKEL (reference sequence). With 2 bases removed from V and 4 bases from J, the gap between germline ends came to 9 bases.

The V gene is TRBV4-1, the J gene TRBJ2-1; 10 nucleotides align to TRBD1. The CDR3 runs to 16 residues. CDR1 MGHRA and CDR2 YSYEKL come from the germline V gene. Trimming cost V 0 bases and J 6 bases; bases outside gene matches: 5. The CDR3 nucleotides are TGCGCCAGCAGCCAAGATGGCGGGACAGGGGTCAATGAGCAGTTCTTC. Its protein is CASSQDGGTGVNEQFF.

V and J are TRBV3-1 (or the pseudogene TRBV3-2) and TRBJ2-3; TRBD1 agrees at 7 bases. The CDR3 sequence is 14 residues long. CDR1 is LGHDT, CDR2 YNNKEL, per germline (reference sequence). The J segment lost 0 bases and the V segment lost 6 bases, leaving 3 bases of the junction unmatched. In nucleotides, the CDR3 is TGTGCCAGCAGTCGACAGGGTAGCACAGATACGCAGTATTTT. Protein: CASSRQGSTDTQYF.